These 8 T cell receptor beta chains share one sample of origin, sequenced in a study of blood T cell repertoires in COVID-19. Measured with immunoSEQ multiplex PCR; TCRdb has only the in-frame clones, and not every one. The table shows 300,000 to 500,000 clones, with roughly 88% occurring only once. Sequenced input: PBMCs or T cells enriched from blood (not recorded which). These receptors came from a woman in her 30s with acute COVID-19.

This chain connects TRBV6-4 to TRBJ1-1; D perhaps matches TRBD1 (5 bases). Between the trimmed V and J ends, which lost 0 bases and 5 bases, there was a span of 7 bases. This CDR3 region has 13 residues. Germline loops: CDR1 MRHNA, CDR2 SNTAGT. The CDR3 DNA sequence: TGTGCCAGCAGTGACTCTGGGGGGACTGAAGCTTTCTTT. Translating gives CASSDSGGTEAFF.

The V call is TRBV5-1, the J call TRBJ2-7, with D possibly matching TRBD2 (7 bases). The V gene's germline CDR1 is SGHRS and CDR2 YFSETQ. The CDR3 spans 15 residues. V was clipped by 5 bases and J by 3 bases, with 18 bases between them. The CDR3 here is CASSGGGQGHYEQYF. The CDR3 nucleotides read TGCGCCAGCAGTGGGGGGGGCCAGGGGCACTACGAGCAGTACTTC.

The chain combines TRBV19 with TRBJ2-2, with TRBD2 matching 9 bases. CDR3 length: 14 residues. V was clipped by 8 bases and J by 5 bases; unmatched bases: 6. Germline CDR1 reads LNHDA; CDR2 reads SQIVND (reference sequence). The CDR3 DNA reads TGTGCCAGTGAACCGGGACTAGCAACCGGGGAGCTGTTTTTT. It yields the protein CASEPGLATGELFF.

CDR3 sequence: CASSLDPGSGNTIYF. DNA of the CDR3: TGCGCCAGCAGCTTGGACCCGGGCTCTGGAAACACCATATATTTT. This chain joins TRBV5-1 and TRBJ1-3; D not resolved. Trimming cost V 0 bases and J 0 bases, with 7 bases left between them. The CDR3 extends over 15 amino acids. CDR1 and CDR2 from the germline V gene are SGHRS and YFSETQ.

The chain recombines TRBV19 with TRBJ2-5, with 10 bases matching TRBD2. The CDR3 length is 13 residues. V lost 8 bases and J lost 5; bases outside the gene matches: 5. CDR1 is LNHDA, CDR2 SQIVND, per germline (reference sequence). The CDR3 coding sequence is TGTGCCAGTCAGAGCGGGAGGGACGAGACCCAGTACTTC. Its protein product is CASQSGRDETQYF.

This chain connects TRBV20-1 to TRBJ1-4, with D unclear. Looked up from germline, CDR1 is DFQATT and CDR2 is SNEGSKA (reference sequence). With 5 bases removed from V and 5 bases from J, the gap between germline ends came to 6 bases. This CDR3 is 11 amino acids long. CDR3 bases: TGCAGTGCTGTGAGGAATGAAAAACTGTTTTTT. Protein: CSAVRNEKLFF.

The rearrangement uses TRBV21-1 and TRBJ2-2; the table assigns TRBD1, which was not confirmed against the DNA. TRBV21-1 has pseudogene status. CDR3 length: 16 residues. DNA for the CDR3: TGTGCCAGCACCAGAACAGGGAGAACGAACACCGGGGAGCTGTTTTTT. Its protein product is CASTRTGRTNTGELFF.

In nucleotides, the CDR3 is TGTGCCAGCAGTGTGTCGAGCAGGGGGCTGTCACCCCTCCACTTT. Translation: CASSVSSRGLSPLHF. The chain combines TRBV2 with TRBJ1-6; 8 positions agree with TRBD1. This CDR3 spans 15 amino acids. Germline CDR1 and CDR2: SNHLY and FYNNEI. V shed 4 bases and J 10 bases; nucleotides not matched to a gene: 9.